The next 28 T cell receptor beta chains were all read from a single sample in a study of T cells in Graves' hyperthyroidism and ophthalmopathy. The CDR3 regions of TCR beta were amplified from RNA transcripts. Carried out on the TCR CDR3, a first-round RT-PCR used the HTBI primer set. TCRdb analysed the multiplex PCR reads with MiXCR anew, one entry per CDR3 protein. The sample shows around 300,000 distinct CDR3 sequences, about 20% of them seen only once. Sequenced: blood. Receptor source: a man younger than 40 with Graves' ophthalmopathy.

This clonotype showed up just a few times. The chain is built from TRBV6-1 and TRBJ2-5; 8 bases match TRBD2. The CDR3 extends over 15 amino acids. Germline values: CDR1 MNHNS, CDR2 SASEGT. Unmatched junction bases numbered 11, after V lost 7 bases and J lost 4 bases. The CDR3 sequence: CASTRDPGRVETQYF. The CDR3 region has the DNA TGTGCCAGCACCAGGGACCCCGGGAGGGTAGAGACCCAGTACTTC.

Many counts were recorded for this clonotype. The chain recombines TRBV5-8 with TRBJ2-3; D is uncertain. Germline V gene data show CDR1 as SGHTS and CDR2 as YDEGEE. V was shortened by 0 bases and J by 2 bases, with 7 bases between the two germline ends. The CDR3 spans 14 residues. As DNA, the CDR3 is TGTGCCAGCAGCTTGGAACAGAACACAGATACGCAGTATTTT. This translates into CASSLEQNTDTQYF.

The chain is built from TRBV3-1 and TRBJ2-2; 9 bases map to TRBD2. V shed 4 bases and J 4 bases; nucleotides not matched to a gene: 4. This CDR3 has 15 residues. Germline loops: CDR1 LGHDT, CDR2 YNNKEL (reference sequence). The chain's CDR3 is CASSLGLASTGELFF. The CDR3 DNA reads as TGTGCCAGCAGCCTGGGACTAGCTAGCACCGGGGAGCTGTTTTTT.

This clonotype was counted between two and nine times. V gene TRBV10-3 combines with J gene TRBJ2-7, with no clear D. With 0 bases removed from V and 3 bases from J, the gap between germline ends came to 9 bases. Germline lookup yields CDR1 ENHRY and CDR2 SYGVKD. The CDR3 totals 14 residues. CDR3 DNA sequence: TGTGCCATCAGTGAGTCAGGTGCAAACTACGAGCAGTACTTC. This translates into CAISESGANYEQYF.

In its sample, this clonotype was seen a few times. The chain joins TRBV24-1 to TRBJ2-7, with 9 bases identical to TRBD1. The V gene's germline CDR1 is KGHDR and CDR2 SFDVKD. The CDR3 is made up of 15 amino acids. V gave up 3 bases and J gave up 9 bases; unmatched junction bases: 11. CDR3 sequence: CATSDPGQGPLRQYF. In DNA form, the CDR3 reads TGTGCCACCAGTGATCCGGGACAGGGACCATTACGGCAGTACTTC.

CDR3 DNA: TGCGCCAGCAGCCAAGGGCACAGGCAGAACACCGGGGAGCTGTTTTTT. Protein product: CASSQGHRQNTGELFF. The rearrangement links TRBV4-1 to TRBJ2-2; possibly TRBD1 for D (5 bases). The CDR3 spans 16 residues. CDR1 is MGHRA and CDR2 is YSYEKL in the germline V gene. V shed 1 base and J shed 1 base, with 10 bases lying between them.

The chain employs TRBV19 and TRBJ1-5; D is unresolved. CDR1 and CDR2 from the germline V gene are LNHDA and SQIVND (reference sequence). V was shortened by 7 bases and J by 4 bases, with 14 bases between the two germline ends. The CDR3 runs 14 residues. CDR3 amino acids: CASTNAGLNQPQHF. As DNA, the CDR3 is TGTGCCAGTACCAACGCGGGGTTGAATCAGCCCCAGCATTTT.

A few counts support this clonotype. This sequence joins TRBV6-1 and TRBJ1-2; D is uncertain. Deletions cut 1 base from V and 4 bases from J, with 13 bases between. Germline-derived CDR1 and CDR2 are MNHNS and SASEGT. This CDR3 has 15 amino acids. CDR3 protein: CASSEEGSPPYGYTF. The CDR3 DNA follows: TGTGCCAGCAGTGAAGAAGGCAGCCCCCCCTATGGCTACACCTTC.

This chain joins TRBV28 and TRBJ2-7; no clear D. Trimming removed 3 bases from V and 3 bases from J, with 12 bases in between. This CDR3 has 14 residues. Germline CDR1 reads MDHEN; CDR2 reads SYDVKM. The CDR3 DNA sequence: TGTGCCAGCAGTTTGACCAGTTCGAACTACGAGCAGTACTTC. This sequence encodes CASSLTSSNYEQYF.

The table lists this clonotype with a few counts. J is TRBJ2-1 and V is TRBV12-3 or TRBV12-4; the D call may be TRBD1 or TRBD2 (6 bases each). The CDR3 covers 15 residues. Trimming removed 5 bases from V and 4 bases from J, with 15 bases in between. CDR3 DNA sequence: TGTGCCAGCAGTGGGGGGCGCGTAAGGTACAATGAGCAGTTCTTC. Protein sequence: CASSGGRVRYNEQFF.

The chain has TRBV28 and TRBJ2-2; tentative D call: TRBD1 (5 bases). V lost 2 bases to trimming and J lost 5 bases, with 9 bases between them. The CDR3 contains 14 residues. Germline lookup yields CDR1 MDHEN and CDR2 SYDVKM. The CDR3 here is CASSLQGSTGELFF. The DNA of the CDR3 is TGTGCCAGCAGTTTACAGGGTTCGACCGGGGAGCTGTTTTTT.

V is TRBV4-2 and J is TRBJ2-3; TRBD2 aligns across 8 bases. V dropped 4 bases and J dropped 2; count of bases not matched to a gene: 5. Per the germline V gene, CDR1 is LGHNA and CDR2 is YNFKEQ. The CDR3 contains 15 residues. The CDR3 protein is CASSLSGNPTDTQYF. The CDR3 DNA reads TGTGCCAGCAGCCTTAGCGGGAACCCCACAGATACGCAGTATTTT.

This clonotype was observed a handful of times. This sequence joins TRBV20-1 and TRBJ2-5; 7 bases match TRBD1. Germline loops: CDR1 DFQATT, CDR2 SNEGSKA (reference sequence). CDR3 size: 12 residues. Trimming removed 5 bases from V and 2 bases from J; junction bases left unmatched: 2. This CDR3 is CSAWDRQETQYF. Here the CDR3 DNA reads TGCAGTGCTTGGGACAGACAAGAGACCCAGTACTTC.

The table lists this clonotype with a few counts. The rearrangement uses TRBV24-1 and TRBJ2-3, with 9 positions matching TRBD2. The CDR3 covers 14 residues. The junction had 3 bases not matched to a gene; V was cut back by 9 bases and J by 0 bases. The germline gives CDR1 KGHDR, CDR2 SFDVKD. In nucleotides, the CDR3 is TGTGCCACCGAGACTAGCGGAAGCACAGATACGCAGTATTTT. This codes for CATETSGSTDTQYF.

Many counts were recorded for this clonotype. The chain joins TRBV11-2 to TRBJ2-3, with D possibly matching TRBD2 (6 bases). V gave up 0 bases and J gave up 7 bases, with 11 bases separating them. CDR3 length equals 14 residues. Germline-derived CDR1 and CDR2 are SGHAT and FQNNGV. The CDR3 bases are TGTGCCAGCAGCTTAGAGGGAGGAGTCCATACGCAGTATTTT. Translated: CASSLEGGVHTQYF.

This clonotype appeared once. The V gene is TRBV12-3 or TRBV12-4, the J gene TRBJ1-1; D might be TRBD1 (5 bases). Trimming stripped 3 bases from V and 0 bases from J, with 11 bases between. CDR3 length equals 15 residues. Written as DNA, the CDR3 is TGTGCCAGCAGTTTGTCGACAGAAATGAACACTGAAGCTTTCTTT. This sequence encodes CASSLSTEMNTEAFF.

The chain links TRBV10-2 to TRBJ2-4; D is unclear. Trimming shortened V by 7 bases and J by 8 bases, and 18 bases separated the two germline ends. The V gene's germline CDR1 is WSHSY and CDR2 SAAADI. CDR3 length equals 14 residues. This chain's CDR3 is CASTTNAGADIQYF. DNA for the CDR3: TGCGCCAGCACCACCAACGCAGGCGCCGACATTCAGTACTTC.

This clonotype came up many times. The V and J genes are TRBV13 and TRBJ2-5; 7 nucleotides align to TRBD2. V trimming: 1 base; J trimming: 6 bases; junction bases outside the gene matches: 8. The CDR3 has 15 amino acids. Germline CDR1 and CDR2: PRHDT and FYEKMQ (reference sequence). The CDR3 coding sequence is TGTGCCAGCAGCTTAGATGGAGCGGGGATAAAGACCCAGTACTTC. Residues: CASSLDGAGIKTQYF.

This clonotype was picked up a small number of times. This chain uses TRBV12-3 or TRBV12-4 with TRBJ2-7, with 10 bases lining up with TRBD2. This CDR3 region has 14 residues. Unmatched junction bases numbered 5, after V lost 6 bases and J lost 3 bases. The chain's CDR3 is CASRLAGAGYEQYF. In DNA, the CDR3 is TGTGCCAGCAGGCTAGCGGGAGCCGGCTACGAGCAGTACTTC.

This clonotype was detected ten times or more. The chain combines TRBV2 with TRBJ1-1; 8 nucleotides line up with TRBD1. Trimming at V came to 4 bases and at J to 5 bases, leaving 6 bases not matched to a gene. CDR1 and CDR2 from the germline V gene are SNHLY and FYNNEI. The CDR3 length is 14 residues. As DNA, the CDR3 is TGTGCCAGCAGTGGGACAGGGTCCCGGACTGAAGCTTTCTTT. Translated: CASSGTGSRTEAFF.

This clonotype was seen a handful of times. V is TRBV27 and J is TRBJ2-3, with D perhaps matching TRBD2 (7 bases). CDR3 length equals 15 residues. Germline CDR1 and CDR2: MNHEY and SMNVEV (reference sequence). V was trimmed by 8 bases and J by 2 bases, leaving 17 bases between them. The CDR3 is CASGTSVGATDTQYF. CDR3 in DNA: TGTGCCAGCGGAACTAGCGTGGGGGCCACAGATACGCAGTATTTT.

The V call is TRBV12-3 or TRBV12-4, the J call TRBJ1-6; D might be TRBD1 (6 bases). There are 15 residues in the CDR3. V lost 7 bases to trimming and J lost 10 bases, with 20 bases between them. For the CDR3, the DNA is TGTGCCAGCACCCTAAGGACAGAAGACACCTCACCCCTCCACTTT. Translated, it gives CASTLRTEDTSPLHF.

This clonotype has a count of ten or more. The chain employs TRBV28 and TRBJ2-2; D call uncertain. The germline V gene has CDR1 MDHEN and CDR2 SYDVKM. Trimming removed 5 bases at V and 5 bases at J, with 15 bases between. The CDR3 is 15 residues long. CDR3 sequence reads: CASSINGEITGELFF. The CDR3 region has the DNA TGTGCCAGCAGTATCAATGGTGAAATAACCGGGGAGCTGTTTTTT.

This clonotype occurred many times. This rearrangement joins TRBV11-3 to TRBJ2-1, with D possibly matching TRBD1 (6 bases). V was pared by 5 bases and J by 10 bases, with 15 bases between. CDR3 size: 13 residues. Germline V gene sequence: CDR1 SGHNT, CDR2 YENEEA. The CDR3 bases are TGTGCCAGCAGCCCCGGACAGTTACGGGAGCAGTTCTTC. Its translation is CASSPGQLREQFF.

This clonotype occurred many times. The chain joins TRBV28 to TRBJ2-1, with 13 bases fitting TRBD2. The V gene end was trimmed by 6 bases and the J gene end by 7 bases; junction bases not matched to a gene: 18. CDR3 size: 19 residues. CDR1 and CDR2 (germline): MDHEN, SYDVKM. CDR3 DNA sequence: TGTGCCAGCAGGGGGACAGGTTGGACTAGCGGGAGAGAGGGTAATGAGCAGTTCTTC. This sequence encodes CASRGTGWTSGREGNEQFF.

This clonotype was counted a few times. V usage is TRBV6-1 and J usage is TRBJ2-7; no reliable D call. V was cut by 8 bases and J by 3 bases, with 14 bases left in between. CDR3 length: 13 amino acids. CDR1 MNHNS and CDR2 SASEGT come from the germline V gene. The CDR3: CASGLHGNYEQYF. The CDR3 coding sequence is TGTGCCAGCGGGTTGCACGGAAACTACGAGCAGTACTTC.

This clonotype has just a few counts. CDR3 DNA: TGTGCCAGCAGCCAAGACCGGCAGAACAATCAGCCCCAGCATTTT. Its protein is CASSQDRQNNQPQHF. The chain carries TRBV4-2 and TRBJ1-5; no clear D. The germline gives CDR1 LGHNA, CDR2 YNFKEQ. CDR3 length: 15 amino acids. V lost 0 bases and J 3 bases, leaving 9 bases between the germline ends.

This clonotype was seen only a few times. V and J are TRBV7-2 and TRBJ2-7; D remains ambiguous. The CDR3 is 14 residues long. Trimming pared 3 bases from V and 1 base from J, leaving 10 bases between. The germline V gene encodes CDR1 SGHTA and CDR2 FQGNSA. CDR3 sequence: CASSFGFVSYEQYF. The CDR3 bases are TGTGCCAGCAGCTTCGGGTTTGTGTCCTACGAGCAGTACTTC.